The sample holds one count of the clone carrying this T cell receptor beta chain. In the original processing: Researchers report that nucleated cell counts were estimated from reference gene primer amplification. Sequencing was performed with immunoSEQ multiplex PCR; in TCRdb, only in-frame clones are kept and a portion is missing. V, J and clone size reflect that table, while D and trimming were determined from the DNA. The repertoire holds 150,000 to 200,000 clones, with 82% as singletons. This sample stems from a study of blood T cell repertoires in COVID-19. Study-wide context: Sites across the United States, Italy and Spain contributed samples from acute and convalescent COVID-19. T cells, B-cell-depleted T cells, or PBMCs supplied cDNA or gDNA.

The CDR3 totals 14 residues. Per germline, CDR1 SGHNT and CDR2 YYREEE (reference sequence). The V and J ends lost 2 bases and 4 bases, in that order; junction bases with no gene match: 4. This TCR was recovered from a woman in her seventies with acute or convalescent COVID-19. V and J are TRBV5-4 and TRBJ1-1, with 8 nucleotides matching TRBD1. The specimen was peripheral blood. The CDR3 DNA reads TGTGCCAGCAGCTTCTCAGGGGGCCTCACTGAAGCTTTCTTT. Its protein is CASSFSGGLTEAFF.